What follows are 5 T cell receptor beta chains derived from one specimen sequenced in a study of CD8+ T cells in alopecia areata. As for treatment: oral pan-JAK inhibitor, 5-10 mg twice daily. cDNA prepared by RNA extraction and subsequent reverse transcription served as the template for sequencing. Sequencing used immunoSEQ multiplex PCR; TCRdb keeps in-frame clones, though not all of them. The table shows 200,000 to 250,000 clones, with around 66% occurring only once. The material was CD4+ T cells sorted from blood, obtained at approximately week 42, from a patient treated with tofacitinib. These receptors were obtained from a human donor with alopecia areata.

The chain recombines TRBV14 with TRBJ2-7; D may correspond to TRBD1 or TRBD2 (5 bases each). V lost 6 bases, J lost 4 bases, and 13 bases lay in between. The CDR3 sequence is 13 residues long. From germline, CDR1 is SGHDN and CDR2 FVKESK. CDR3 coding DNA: TGTGCCAGCAGACCGGGACCCGGATACGAGCAGTACTTC. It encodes CASRPGPGYEQYF.

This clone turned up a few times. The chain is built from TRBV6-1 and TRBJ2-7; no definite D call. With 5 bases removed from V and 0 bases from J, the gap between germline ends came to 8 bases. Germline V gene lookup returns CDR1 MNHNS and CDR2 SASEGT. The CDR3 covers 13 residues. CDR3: CASSHHTSYEQYF. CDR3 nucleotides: TGTGCCAGCAGTCACCATACCTCCTACGAGCAGTACTTC.

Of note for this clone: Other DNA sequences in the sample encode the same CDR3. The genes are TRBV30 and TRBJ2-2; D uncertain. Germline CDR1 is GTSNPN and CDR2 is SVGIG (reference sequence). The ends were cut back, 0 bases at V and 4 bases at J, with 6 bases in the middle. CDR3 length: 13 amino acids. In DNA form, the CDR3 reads TGTGCCTGGAGTGTGTGGGGCACCGGGGAGCTGTTTTTT. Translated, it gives CAWSVWGTGELFF.

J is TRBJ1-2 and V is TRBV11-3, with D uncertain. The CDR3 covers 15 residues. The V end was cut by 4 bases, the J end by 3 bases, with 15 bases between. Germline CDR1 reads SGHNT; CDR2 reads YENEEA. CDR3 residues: CASSYGVFQHYGYTF. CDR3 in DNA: TGTGCCAGCAGCTACGGCGTTTTTCAGCACTATGGCTACACCTTC.

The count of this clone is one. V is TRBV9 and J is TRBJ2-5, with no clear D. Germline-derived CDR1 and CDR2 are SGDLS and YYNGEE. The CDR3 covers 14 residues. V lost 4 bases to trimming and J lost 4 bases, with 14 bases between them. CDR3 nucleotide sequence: TGTGCCAGCAGCCCCCGCGGTATTGGAGAGACCCAGTACTTC. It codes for CASSPRGIGETQYF.